Below are 3 T cell receptor beta chains sequenced from a single sample in a study of metastatic and nonmetastatic thyroid tumors. With MiXCR, TCRdb called clones anew from the PCR reads. The table lists about 82,000 clones, 12% of them singletons. Thyroid surgery was performed in patients who had received no treatment beforehand. The sample consisted of tumor tissue. The source is a female donor with papillary thyroid cancer or a benign thyroid nodule (not recorded which). Some clones in this sample may be carry-over from other donors' samples.

The V gene is TRBV7-3, the J gene TRBJ1-1; 8 positions agree with TRBD1. Unmatched junction bases numbered 3, after V lost 4 bases and J lost 2 bases. This CDR3 comprises 14 residues. Looked up from germline, CDR1 is SGHTA and CDR2 is FQGTGA. For the CDR3, the DNA is TGTGCCAGCAGCTCAACAGGGGGTAACACTGAAGCTTTCTTT. Translated, it gives CASSSTGGNTEAFF.

On this clone: At one of its ends the junction is not consistent with the germline gene, which may arise from a read error. CDR3 DNA: TGTGCCAGCAGCTCAAGTCCGGGGGGTACCCAAGAGGCCCAGTACTTC. Translating gives CASSSSPGGTQEAQYF. V and J are TRBV7-3 and TRBJ2-5; 7 positions match TRBD2. The CDR3 covers 16 residues. CDR1 is SGHTA and CDR2 is FQGTGA in the germline V gene.

There are many counts of this clone. V usage is TRBV11-2 and J usage is TRBJ2-3; perhaps TRBD2 as D (5 bases). The CDR3 consists of 15 residues. V lost 0 bases, J lost 2 bases, and 9 bases lay in between. Germline CDR1 is SGHAT and CDR2 is FQNNGV. Written as DNA, the CDR3 is TGTGCCAGCAGCTTAGATAGGCGGGTCACAGATACGCAGTATTTT. Translated, it gives CASSLDRRVTDTQYF.